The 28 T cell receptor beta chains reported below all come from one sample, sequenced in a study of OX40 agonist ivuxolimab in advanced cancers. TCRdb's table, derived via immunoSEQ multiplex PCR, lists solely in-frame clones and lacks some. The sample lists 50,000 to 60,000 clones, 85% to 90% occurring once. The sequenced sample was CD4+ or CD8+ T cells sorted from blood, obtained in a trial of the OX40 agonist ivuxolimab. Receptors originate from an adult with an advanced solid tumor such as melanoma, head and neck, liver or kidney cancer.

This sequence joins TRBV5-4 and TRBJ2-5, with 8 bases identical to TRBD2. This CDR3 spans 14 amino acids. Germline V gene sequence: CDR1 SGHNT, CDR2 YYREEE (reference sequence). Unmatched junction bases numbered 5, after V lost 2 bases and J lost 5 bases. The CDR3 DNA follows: TGTGCCAGCAGCTTAGCGGGGGTCGTGGAGACCCAGTACTTC. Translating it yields CASSLAGVVETQYF.

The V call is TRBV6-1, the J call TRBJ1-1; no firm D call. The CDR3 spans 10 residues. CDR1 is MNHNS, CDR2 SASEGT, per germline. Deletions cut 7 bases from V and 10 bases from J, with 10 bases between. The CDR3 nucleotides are TGTGCCAGCATATCGACCCGAGCTTTCTTT. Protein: CASISTRAFF.

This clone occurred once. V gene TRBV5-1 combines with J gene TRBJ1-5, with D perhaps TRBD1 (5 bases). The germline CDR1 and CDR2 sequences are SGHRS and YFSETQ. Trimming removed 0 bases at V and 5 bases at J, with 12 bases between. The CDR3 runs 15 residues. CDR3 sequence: CASSLVPGRDQPQHF. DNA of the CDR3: TGCGCCAGCAGCTTGGTACCAGGGCGAGATCAGCCCCAGCATTTT.

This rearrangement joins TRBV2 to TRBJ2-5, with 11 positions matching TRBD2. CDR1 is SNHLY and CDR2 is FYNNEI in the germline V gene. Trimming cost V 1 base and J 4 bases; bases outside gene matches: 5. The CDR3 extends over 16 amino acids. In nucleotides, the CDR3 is TGTGCCAGCAGTGAAGTTAGCGGGGGGGCCGGAGAGACCCAGTACTTC. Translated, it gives CASSEVSGGAGETQYF.

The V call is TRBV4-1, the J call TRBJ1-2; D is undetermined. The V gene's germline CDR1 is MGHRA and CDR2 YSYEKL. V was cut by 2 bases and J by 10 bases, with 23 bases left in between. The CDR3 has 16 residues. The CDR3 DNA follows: TGCGCCAGCAGCCAAAACCAGGTATTATGGAGGGAGCCCTACACCTTC. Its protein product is CASSQNQVLWREPYTF.

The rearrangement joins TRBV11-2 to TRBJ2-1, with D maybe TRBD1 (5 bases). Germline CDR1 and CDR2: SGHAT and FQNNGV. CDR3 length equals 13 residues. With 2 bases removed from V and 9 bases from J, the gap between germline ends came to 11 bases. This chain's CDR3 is CASSLSGYREQFF. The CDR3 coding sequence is TGTGCCAGCAGCTTATCAGGGTATCGTGAGCAGTTCTTC.

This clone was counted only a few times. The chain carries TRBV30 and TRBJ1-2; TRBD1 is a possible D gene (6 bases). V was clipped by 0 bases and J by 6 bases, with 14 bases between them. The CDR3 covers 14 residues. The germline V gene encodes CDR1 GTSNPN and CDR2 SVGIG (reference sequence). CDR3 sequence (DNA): TGTGCCTGGAGTGTAAGAGGGGGGAGGGATGGCTACACCTTC. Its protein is CAWSVRGGRDGYTF.

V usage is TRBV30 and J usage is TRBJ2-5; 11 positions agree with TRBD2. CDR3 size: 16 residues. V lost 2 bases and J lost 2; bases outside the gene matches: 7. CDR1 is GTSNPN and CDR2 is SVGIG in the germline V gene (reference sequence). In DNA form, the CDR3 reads TGTGCCTGGAGTAAAATGACTAGCGGGGTTCAAGAGACCCAGTACTTC. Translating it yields CAWSKMTSGVQETQYF.

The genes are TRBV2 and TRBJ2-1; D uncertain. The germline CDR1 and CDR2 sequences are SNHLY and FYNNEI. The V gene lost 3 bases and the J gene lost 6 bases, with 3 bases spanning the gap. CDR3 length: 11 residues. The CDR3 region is CASSEINEQFF. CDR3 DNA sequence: TGTGCCAGCAGTGAGATCAATGAGCAGTTCTTC.

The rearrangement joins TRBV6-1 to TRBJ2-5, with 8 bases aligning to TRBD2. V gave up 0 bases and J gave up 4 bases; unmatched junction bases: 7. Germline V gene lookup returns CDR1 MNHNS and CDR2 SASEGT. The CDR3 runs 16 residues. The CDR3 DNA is TGTGCCAGCAGTGAAGCGAGGTCGGGGACTAGAGAGACCCAGTACTTC. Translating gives CASSEARSGTRETQYF.

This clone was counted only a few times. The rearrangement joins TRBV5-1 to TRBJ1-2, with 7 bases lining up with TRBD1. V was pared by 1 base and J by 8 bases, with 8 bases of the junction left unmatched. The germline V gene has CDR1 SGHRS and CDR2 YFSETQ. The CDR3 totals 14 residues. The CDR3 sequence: CASSLRQGTGGYTF. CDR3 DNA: TGCGCCAGCAGCTTGAGACAGGGAACGGGGGGCTACACCTTC.

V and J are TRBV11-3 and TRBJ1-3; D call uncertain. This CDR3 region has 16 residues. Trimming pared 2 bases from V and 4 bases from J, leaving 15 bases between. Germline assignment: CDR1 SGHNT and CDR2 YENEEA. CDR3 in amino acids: CASSLNPPNAGNTIYF. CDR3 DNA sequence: TGTGCCAGCAGCTTAAATCCGCCAAACGCGGGAAACACCATATATTTT. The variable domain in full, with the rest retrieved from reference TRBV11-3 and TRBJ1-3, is EAGVVQSPRYKIIEKKQPVAFWCNPISGHNTLYWYLQNLGQGPELLIRYENEEAVDDSQLPKDRFSAERLKGVDSTLKIQPAELGDSAVYLCASSLNPPNAGNTIYFGEGSWLTVV.

CDR3 region: CAWISSRRRGSGNTIYF. In nucleotides, the CDR3 is TGTGCCTGGATCTCATCACGCAGGAGGGGCTCTGGAAACACCATATATTTT. J is TRBJ1-3 and V is TRBV30, with D maybe TRBD1 (5 bases). Germline V lookup: CDR1 GTSNPN, CDR2 SVGIG (reference sequence). This CDR3 region has 17 residues. V gave up 4 bases and J gave up 0 bases, with 19 bases separating them.

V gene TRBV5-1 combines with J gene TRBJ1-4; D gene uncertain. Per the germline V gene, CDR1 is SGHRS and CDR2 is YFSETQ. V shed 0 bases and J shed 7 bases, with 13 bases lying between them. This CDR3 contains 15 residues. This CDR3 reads CASSLATNVGEKLFF. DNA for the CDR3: TGCGCCAGCAGCTTGGCCACTAACGTGGGTGAAAAACTGTTTTTT.

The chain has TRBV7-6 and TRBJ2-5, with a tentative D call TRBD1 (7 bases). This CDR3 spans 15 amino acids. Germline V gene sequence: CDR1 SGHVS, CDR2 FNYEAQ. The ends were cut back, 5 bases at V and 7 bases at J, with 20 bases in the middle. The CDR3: CASSRDRTGLGTQYF. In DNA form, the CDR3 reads TGTGCCAGCAGCCGGGACAGAACGGGACTCGGGACCCAGTACTTC. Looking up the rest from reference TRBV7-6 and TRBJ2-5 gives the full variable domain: GAGVSQSPRYKVTKRGQDVALRCDPISGHVSLYWYRQALGQGPEFLTYFNYEAQQDKSGLPNDRFSAERPEGSISTLTIQRTEQRDSAMYRCASSRDRTGLGTQYFGPGTRLLVL.

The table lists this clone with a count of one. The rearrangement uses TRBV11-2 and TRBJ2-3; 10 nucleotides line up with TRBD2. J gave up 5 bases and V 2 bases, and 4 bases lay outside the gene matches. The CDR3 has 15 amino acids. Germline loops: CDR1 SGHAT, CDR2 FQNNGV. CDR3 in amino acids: CASSLSGGAGDTQYF. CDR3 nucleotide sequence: TGTGCCAGCAGCTTAAGCGGGGGGGCTGGAGATACGCAGTATTTT.

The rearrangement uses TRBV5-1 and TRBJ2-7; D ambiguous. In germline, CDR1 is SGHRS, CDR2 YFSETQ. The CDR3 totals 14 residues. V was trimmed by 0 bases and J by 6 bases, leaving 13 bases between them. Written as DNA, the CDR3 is TGCGCCAGCAGCTTGGCCGGATCGGCGTCCGAGCAGTACTTC. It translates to CASSLAGSASEQYF.

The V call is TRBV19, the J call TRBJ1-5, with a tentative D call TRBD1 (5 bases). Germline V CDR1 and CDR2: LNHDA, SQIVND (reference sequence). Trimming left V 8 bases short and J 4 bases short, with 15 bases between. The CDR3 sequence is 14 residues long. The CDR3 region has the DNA TGTGCCAGTTACGATATTGCAGGGAATCAGCCCCAGCATTTT. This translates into CASYDIAGNQPQHF.

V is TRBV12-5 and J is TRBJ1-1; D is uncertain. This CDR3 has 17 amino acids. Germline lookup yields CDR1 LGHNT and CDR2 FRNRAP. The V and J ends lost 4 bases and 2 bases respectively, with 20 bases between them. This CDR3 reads CASGSAPQRVRNTEAFF. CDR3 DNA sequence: TGTGCTAGTGGTTCGGCACCCCAGCGGGTTCGTAACACTGAAGCTTTCTTT.

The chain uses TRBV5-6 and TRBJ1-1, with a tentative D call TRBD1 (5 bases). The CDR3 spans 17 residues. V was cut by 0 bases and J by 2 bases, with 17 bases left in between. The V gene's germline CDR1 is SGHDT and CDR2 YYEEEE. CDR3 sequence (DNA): TGTGCCAGCAGCTTGGCTTTTAGGGGACCGAGAAACACTGAAGCTTTCTTT. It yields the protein CASSLAFRGPRNTEAFF.

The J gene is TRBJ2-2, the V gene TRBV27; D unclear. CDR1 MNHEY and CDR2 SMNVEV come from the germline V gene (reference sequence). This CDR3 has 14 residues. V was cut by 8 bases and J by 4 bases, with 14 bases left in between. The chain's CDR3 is CASSLASSTGELFF. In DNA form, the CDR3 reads TGTGCCAGCTCCCTCGCATCGTCCACCGGGGAGCTGTTTTTT.

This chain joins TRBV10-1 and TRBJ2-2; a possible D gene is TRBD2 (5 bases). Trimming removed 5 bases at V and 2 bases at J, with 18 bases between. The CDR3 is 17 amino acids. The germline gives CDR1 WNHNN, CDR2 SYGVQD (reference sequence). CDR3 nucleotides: TGCGCCAGCAGTATCGATATTGCGGCGGGTAACACCGGGGAGCTGTTTTTT. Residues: CASSIDIAAGNTGELFF.

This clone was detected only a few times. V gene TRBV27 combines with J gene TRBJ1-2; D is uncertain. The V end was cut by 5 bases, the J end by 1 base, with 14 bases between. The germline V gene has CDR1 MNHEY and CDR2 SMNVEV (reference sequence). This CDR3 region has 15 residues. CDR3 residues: CASSPTVSNNYGYTF. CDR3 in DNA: TGTGCCAGCAGTCCCACAGTCAGTAATAACTATGGCTACACCTTC.

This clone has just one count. CDR3 in DNA: TGTGCCAGCAGCCCATCGAACACCGGGGAGCTGTTTTTT. Translation: CASSPSNTGELFF. The chain links TRBV5-4 to TRBJ2-2, with D unclear. The germline V and J ends were trimmed by 4 bases and 0 bases, with 4 bases remaining between them. This CDR3 is built from 13 residues. The germline CDR1 and CDR2 sequences are SGHNT and YYREEE (reference sequence).

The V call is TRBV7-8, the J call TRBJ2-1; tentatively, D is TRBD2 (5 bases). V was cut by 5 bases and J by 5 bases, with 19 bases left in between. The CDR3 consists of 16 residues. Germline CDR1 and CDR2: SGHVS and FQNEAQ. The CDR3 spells CASSLEGGITHNEQFF. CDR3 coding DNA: TGTGCCAGCAGCCTCGAGGGCGGTATCACCCACAATGAGCAGTTCTTC.

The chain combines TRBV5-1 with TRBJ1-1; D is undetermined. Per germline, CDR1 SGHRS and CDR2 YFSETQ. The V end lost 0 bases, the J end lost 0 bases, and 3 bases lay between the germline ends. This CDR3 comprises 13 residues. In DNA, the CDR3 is TGCGCCAGCAGCTTGGAGGTGAACACTGAAGCTTTCTTT. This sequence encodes CASSLEVNTEAFF.

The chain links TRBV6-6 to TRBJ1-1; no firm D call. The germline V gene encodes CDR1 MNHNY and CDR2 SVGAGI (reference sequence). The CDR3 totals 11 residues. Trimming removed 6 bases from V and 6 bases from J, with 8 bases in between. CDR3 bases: TGTGCCAGCAGGGGCCCCGCTGAAGCTTTCTTT. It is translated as CASRGPAEAFF.

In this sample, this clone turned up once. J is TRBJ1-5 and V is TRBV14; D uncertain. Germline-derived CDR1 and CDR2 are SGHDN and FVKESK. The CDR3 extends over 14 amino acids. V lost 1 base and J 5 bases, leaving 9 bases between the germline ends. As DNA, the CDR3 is TGTGCCAGCAGCCAAGTGTTAACAGATCAGCCCCAGCATTTT. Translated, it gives CASSQVLTDQPQHF.